This T cell receptor beta chain stems from a study of CD8 T cells in Susac syndrome. As controls, healthy donors matched for age and sex were used. V was pared by 5 bases and J by 6 bases, with 10 bases between. The CDR3 totals 12 residues. Germline V gives CDR1 MDHEN, CDR2 SYDVKM. Random hexamers were used to reverse transcribe the RNA input (roughly 0.5 to 1 ug). immunoSEQ multiplex PCR amplified TCR beta CDR3 across 54 Vbeta, 13 Jbeta. TCRdb re-called the immunoSEQ multiplex PCR reads with MiXCR, one entry per CDR3 protein. The sample consists of around 130,000 distinct CDR3 sequences, roughly 94% of them appearing once.

This clonotype was sampled from a human donor in good health. This chain links TRBV28 with TRBJ1-2; TRBD1 is a possible D gene (5 bases). The specimen was CD4+ T cells from PBMCs. The CDR3 loop is CASSPPGNGYTF. The DNA for the CDR3 is TGTGCCAGCAGTCCCCCAGGGAATGGCTACACCTTC.